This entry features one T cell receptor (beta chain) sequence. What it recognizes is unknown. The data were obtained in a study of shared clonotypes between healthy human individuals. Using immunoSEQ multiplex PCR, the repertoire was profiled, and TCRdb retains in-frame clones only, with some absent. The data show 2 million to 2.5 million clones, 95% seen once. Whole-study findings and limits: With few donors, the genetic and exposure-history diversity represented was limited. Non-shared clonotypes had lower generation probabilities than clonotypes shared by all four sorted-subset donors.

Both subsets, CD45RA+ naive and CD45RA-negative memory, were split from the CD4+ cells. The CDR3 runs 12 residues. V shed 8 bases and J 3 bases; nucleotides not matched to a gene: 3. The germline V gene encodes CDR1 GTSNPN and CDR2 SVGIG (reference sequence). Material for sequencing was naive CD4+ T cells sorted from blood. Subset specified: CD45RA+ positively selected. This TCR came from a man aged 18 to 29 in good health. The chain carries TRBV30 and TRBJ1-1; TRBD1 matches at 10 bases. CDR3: CALDRGDTEAFF. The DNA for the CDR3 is TGTGCCCTGGACAGGGGGGACACTGAAGCTTTCTTT.